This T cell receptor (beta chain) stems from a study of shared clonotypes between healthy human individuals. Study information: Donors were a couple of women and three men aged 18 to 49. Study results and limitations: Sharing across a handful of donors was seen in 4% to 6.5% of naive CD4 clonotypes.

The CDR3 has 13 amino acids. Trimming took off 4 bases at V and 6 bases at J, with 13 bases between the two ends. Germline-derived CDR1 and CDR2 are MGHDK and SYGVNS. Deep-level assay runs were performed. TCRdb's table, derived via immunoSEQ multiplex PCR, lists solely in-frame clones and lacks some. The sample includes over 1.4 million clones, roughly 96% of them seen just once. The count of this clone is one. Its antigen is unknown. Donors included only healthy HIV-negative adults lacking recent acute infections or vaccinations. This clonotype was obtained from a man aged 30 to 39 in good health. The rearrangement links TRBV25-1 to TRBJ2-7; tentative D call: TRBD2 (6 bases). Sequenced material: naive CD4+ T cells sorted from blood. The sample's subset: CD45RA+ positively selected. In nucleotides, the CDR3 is TGTGCCAGCAGTGCCTTTACTAGCAGCGAGCAGTACTTC. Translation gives CASSAFTSSEQYF.